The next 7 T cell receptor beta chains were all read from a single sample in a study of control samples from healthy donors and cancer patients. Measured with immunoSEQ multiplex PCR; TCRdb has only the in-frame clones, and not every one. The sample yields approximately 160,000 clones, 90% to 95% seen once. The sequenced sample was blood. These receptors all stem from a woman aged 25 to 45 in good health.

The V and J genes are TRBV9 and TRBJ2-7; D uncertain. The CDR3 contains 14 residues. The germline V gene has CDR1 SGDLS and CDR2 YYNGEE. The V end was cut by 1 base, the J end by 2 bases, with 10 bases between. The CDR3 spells CASSVSPAPYEQYF. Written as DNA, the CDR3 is TGTGCCAGCAGCGTATCCCCGGCCCCCTACGAGCAGTACTTC.

CDR3 amino acids: CASSQDRGSYYEQYF. The CDR3 nucleotides are TGTGCCAGCAGCCAAGATCGGGGATCCTACTACGAGCAGTACTTC. The chain is built from TRBV3-1 (or the pseudogene TRBV3-2) and TRBJ2-7, with a possible D match to TRBD2 (5 bases). The CDR3 covers 15 residues. CDR1 LGHDT and CDR2 YNNKEL come from the germline V gene (reference sequence). Trimming removed 0 bases at V and 3 bases at J, with 12 bases between.

DNA of the CDR3: TGTGCCAGCTCACTTAATAGCGGGACTTACAATGAGCAGTTCTTC. As protein: CASSLNSGTYNEQFF. This rearrangement joins TRBV18 to TRBJ2-1; 8 nucleotides agree with TRBD2. Germline loops: CDR1 KGHSH, CDR2 LQKENI. The trim removed 4 bases at V and 4 bases at J, leaving 6 bases unmatched. CDR3 length: 15 residues.

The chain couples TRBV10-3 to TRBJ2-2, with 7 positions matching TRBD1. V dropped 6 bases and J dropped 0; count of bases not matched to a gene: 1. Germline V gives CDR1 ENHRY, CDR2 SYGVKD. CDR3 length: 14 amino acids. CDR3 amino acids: CAIRGGANTGELFF. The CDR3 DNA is TGTGCCATCAGAGGGGGCGCGAACACCGGGGAGCTGTTTTTT.

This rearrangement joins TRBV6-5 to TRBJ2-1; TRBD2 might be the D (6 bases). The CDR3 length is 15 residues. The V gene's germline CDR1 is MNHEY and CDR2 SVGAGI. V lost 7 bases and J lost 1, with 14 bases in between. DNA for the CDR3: TGTGCCAGCACCGGGGCGGGGTGGTCCTACAATGAGCAGTTCTTC. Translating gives CASTGAGWSYNEQFF.

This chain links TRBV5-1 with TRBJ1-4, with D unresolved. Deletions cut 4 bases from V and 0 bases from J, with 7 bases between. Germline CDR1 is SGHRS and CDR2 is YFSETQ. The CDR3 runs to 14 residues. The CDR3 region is CASSQDTTNEKLFF. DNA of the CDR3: TGCGCCAGCAGCCAGGATACAACTAATGAAAAACTGTTTTTT.

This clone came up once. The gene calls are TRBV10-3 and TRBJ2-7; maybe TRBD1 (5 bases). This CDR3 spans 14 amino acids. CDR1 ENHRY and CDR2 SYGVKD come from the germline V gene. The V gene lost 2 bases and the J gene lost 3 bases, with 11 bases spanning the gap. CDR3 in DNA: TGTGCCATCAGTGAGAAACAGGTTGGCTACGAGCAGTACTTC. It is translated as CAISEKQVGYEQYF.